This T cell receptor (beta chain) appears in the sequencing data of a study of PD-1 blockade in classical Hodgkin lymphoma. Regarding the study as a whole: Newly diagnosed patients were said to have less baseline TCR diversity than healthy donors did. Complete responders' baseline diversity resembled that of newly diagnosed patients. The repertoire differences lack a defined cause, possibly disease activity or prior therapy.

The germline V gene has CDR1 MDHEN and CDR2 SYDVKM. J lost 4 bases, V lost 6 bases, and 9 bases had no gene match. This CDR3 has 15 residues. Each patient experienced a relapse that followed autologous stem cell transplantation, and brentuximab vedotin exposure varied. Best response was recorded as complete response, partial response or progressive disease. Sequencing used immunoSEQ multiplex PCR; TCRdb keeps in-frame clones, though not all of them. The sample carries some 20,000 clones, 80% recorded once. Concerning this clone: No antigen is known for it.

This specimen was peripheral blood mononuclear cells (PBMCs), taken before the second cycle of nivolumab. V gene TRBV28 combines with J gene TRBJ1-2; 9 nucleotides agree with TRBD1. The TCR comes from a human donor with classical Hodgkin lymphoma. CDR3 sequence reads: CASRTTGGNFYGYTF. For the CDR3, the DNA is TGTGCCAGCAGAACGACAGGGGGGAACTTCTATGGCTACACCTTC.